Each of the 32 T cell receptor beta chains below was sequenced from the same sample in a study of CD8 T cells in Susac syndrome. About 0.45 to 1 ug RNA was reverse transcribed with random hexamers. Each CDR3 protein gets one entry after TCRdb re-called the immunoSEQ multiplex PCR reads with MiXCR. The sample includes over 350,000 distinct CDR3 sequences, around 85% of them seen just once. Sequencing was performed on CD8+ T cells from PBMCs. Source of these receptors: a human donor with multiple sclerosis.

This chain joins TRBV19 and TRBJ1-1; D perhaps matches TRBD1 (6 bases). This CDR3 is 13 amino acids long. Germline V gene sequence: CDR1 LNHDA, CDR2 SQIVND (reference sequence). V was pared by 9 bases and J by 1 base, with 12 bases between. CDR3 in amino acids: CASLPGQNTEAFF. CDR3 DNA sequence: TGTGCCAGCCTGCCGGGACAGAACACTGAAGCTTTCTTT.

V is TRBV4-1 and J is TRBJ2-3, with D possibly TRBD2 on 5 matching bases. The germline CDR1 and CDR2 sequences are MGHRA and YSYEKL. The CDR3 runs to 17 residues. Trimming left V 1 base short and J 0 bases short, with 14 bases between. This CDR3 is CASSQGRAPTSTDTQYF. In DNA, the CDR3 is TGCGCCAGCAGCCAAGGGCGGGCGCCGACTAGCACAGATACGCAGTATTTT.

As DNA, the CDR3 is TGTGCCAGCAGTTCTGGACTAGTTATGGATGAGCAGTTCTTC. Amino acids: CASSSGLVMDEQFF. This chain connects TRBV12-3 or TRBV12-4 to TRBJ2-1, with 7 bases lining up with TRBD2. The length of the CDR3 is 14 residues. Trimming cost V 4 bases and J 8 bases; bases outside gene matches: 8.

The V call is TRBV14, the J call TRBJ2-7; 7 bases align to TRBD1. Germline trimming cut 4 bases from V and 2 bases from J; bases unmatched to any gene: 2. The CDR3 is 13 amino acids. From germline, CDR1 is SGHDN and CDR2 FVKESK. The CDR3 protein is CASSPDRAYEQYF. The CDR3, as DNA: TGTGCCAGCAGCCCCGACAGGGCCTACGAGCAGTACTTC.

Comment on this clonotype: One end of the junction does not line up with germline, which may come from a read error. The DNA of the CDR3 is TGTGCCAGTAGTATCTCGGTGGCTAGGGGCTACGAGCAGCACTTC. Encoded protein: CASSISVARGYEQHF. The chain has TRBV19 and TRBJ2-7; a possible D gene is TRBD1 (5 bases). CDR1 is LNHDA, CDR2 SQIVND, per germline (reference sequence). This CDR3 is built from 15 residues.

V is TRBV4-1 and J is TRBJ2-2, with TRBD1 matching over 8 bases. The germline CDR1 and CDR2 sequences are MGHRA and YSYEKL. J lost 4 bases, V lost 3 bases, and 7 bases had no gene match. This CDR3 comprises 16 residues. This CDR3 reads CASSQLQGVVTGELFF. CDR3 DNA sequence: TGCGCCAGCAGCCAGTTACAGGGGGTGGTCACCGGGGAGCTGTTTTTT.

V is TRBV5-5 and J is TRBJ2-7; the D gene could be TRBD1 or TRBD2 (6 bases each). The CDR3 contains 14 residues. The germline V and J ends were trimmed by 1 base and 6 bases, with 14 bases remaining between them. Germline CDR1 is SGHKS and CDR2 is YYEKEE (reference sequence). DNA of the CDR3: TGTGCCAGCAGCTTGCGGGGGCTCCTAGGCGAGCAGTACTTC. It is translated as CASSLRGLLGEQYF. Complete variable domain (other parts from reference TRBV5-5 and TRBJ2-7): DAGVTQSPTHLIKTRGQQVTLRCSPISGHKSVSWYQQVLGQGPQFIFQYYEKEERGRGNFPDRFSARQFPNYSSELNVNALLLGDSALYLCASSLRGLLGEQYFGPGTRLTVT.

This chain uses TRBV10-2 with TRBJ2-2; D is possibly TRBD1 (6 bases). The germline V and J ends were trimmed by 3 bases and 9 bases, with 8 bases remaining between them. The CDR3 extends over 12 amino acids. The germline gives CDR1 WSHSY, CDR2 SAAADI. The CDR3, as DNA: TGCGCCAGCAGTGATTGGGACAGGGAGCTGTTTTTT. Its protein product is CASSDWDRELFF.

V and J are TRBV29-1 and TRBJ2-3; D unresolved. Germline lookup yields CDR1 SQVTM and CDR2 ANQGSEA. V dropped 5 bases and J dropped 3 bases, with 12 bases sitting between them. The CDR3 has 13 residues. The CDR3 nucleotides read TGCAGCGTTTATCTTTCTACTACAGATACGCAGTATTTT. Encoded protein: CSVYLSTTDTQYF.

The CDR3 protein is CASSIELGQLYQPQHF. The CDR3 nucleotides read TGTGCCAGTAGTATCGAGTTAGGACAGCTTTATCAGCCCCAGCATTTT. The rearrangement joins TRBV19 to TRBJ1-5, with TRBD1 as a possible D gene (6 bases). Trimming removed 3 bases at V and 5 bases at J, with 17 bases between. CDR3 length equals 16 residues. Germline CDR1 LNHDA, CDR2 SQIVND (reference sequence).

This chain links TRBV7-2 with TRBJ2-1, with 13 positions matching TRBD2. The CDR3 has 19 residues. V lost 5 bases, J lost 1 base, and 11 bases stayed unmatched. Germline CDR1 SGHTA, CDR2 FQGNSA. The CDR3 protein is CASSPWTGGLAGSYNEQFF. The CDR3 DNA is TGTGCCAGCAGCCCCTGGACAGGGGGACTAGCGGGGTCCTACAATGAGCAGTTCTTC.

This clonotype was seen a handful of times. The V and J genes are TRBV4-1 and TRBJ1-1; weak D call: TRBD1 (6 bases). V lost 1 base and J lost 6, with 12 bases in between. Per the germline V gene, CDR1 is MGHRA and CDR2 is YSYEKL. There are 14 residues in the CDR3. CDR3 nucleotide sequence: TGCGCCAGCAGCCAAGCATCAGGGGCCGCTGAAGCTTTCTTT. Its protein is CASSQASGAAEAFF.

The J gene is TRBJ2-3, the V gene TRBV27, with 10 nucleotides matching TRBD2. The CDR3 loop spans 19 amino acids. The V and J ends lost 2 bases and 3 bases, in that order; junction bases with no gene match: 14. Germline assignment: CDR1 MNHEY and CDR2 SMNVEV (reference sequence). CDR3 sequence: CASSLDRLAGDLRTDTQYF. CDR3 sequence (DNA): TGTGCCAGCAGTTTAGATAGGCTAGCGGGGGACTTACGTACAGATACGCAGTATTTT.

The genes are TRBV6-5 and TRBJ2-7; D possibly uses TRBD1 or TRBD2 (5 bases each). Germline CDR1 is MNHEY and CDR2 is SVGAGI. Between the trimmed V and J ends, which lost 4 bases and 0 bases, there was a span of 10 bases. The CDR3 is 14 amino acids. This CDR3 is CASSSGTYSYEQYF. For the CDR3, the DNA is TGTGCCAGCAGTTCCGGGACCTACTCCTACGAGCAGTACTTC.

The chain carries TRBV6-5 and TRBJ2-2; 7 bases agree with TRBD2. The CDR3 runs 14 residues. V shed 8 bases and J 7 bases; nucleotides not matched to a gene: 10. CDR1 is MNHEY and CDR2 is SVGAGI in the germline V gene. The CDR3: CASFPGGLDGELFF. The DNA for the CDR3 is TGTGCCAGCTTCCCGGGGGGACTGGACGGGGAGCTGTTTTTT.

The chain recombines TRBV6-2 or TRBV6-3 with TRBJ1-6; possibly TRBD1 for D (6 bases). Germline CDR1 is MNHEY and CDR2 is SVGEGT. The CDR3 runs to 14 residues. V was cut by 5 bases and J by 7 bases, with 12 bases left in between. The CDR3 reads CASSMGGQNSPLHF. CDR3 nucleotides: TGTGCCAGCAGTATGGGGGGGCAAAATTCACCCCTCCACTTT.

The V call is TRBV6-1, the J call TRBJ2-7; TRBD2 matches 12 bases. The length of the CDR3 is 14 residues. Looked up from germline, CDR1 is MNHNS and CDR2 is SASEGT. With V trimmed by 7 bases and J by 5 bases, 6 bases remained unmatched. Written as DNA, the CDR3 is TGTGCCAGCATCCCGGGACTAGCGGGTCACGAGCAGTACTTC. This codes for CASIPGLAGHEQYF.

V is TRBV30 and J is TRBJ2-7; 7 nucleotides match TRBD2. This CDR3 comprises 13 residues. Germline V gives CDR1 GTSNPN, CDR2 SVGIG (reference sequence). V shed 3 bases and J 3 bases; nucleotides not matched to a gene: 5. The CDR3 region is CAWRDAGDYEQYF. The DNA of the CDR3 is TGTGCCTGGAGGGATGCGGGAGACTACGAGCAGTACTTC.

The genes are TRBV27 and TRBJ2-3; D assignment may be TRBD1 or TRBD2 (5 bases each). V was shortened by 4 bases and J by 6 bases, with 8 bases between the two germline ends. Germline lookup yields CDR1 MNHEY and CDR2 SMNVEV (reference sequence). The CDR3 has 12 residues. The DNA for the CDR3 is TGTGCCAGCAGTTCGGGGCAGGATACGCAGTATTTT. Encoded protein: CASSSGQDTQYF.

The J gene is TRBJ2-7, the V gene TRBV4-1; 7 bases fit TRBD1. Germline CDR1 MGHRA, CDR2 YSYEKL. V lost 1 base to trimming and J lost 2 bases; unmatched junction nucleotides: 5. The CDR3 covers 15 residues. CDR3 residues: CASSQVRGPAYEQYF. DNA of the CDR3: TGCGCCAGCAGCCAAGTTAGGGGGCCGGCCTACGAGCAGTACTTC.

V and J are TRBV6-1 and TRBJ1-1, with 8 nucleotides matching TRBD1. The J segment lost 4 bases and the V segment lost 4 bases, leaving 5 bases of the junction unmatched. Germline loops: CDR1 MNHNS, CDR2 SASEGT. This CDR3 comprises 14 residues. This CDR3 is CASSAGGWGTEAFF. The CDR3 coding sequence is TGTGCCAGCAGTGCAGGGGGCTGGGGCACTGAAGCTTTCTTT.

CDR3 protein: CASSLTQQSSYEQYF. The CDR3 nucleotides read TGTGCCAGCAGTTTAACACAGCAAAGCTCCTACGAGCAGTACTTC. The J gene is TRBJ2-7, the V gene TRBV27; D is uncertain. Per the germline V gene, CDR1 is MNHEY and CDR2 is SMNVEV (reference sequence). The ends were cut back, 2 bases at V and 0 bases at J, with 11 bases in the middle. The CDR3 runs to 15 residues.

The V call is TRBV4-1, the J call TRBJ2-5; maybe TRBD2 (6 bases). The CDR3 extends over 15 amino acids. The V gene's germline CDR1 is MGHRA and CDR2 YSYEKL. V lost 0 bases and J 5 bases, leaving 13 bases between the germline ends. DNA of the CDR3: TGCGCCAGCAGCCAAGATCGGGGGTCGGCGGAGACCCAGTACTTC. Translating gives CASSQDRGSAETQYF.

This chain connects TRBV5-1 to TRBJ2-7; D may be TRBD2 (5 bases). This CDR3 has 14 residues. Germline assignment: CDR1 SGHRS and CDR2 YFSETQ. The V end lost 0 bases, the J end lost 5 bases, and 12 bases lay between the germline ends. CDR3 nucleotides: TGCGCCAGCAGCTTGGCCCCTAGCACGGACGAGCAGTACTTC. It is translated as CASSLAPSTDEQYF. Variable domain in full (rest from reference TRBV5-1 and TRBJ2-7): KAGVTQTPRYLIKTRGQQVTLSCSPISGHRSVSWYQQTPGQGLQFLFEYFSETQRNKGNFPGRFSGRQFSNSRSEMNVSTLELGDSALYLCASSLAPSTDEQYFGPGTRLTVT.

Only a few counts were recorded for this clonotype. The chain links TRBV20-1 to TRBJ2-3, with TRBD1 matching 7 bases. This CDR3 is built from 15 residues. Germline assignment: CDR1 DFQATT and CDR2 SNEGSKA (reference sequence). The V and J ends lost 0 bases and 2 bases, in that order; junction bases with no gene match: 5. The CDR3 spells CSAREGTGDTDTQYF. Here the CDR3 DNA reads TGCAGTGCTAGAGAGGGAACAGGGGACACAGATACGCAGTATTTT.

The chain links TRBV2 to TRBJ2-7; 10 positions match TRBD1. This CDR3 has 14 residues. CDR1 SNHLY and CDR2 FYNNEI come from the germline V gene. The junction had 6 bases not matched to a gene; V was cut back by 5 bases and J by 5 bases. CDR3 region: CASSSDRGLDEQYF. Written as DNA, the CDR3 is TGTGCCAGCAGTTCCGACAGGGGGCTCGACGAGCAGTACTTC.

V is TRBV5-1 and J is TRBJ2-4; 7 nucleotides line up with TRBD1. The V gene end was trimmed by 6 bases and the J gene end by 10 bases; junction bases not matched to a gene: 25. Germline assignment: CDR1 SGHRS and CDR2 YFSETQ. CDR3 length: 18 residues. The CDR3 sequence is CASTDWDLSRDSEGIQYF. The CDR3 DNA reads TGCGCCAGCACCGACTGGGATCTGAGTCGGGACAGTGAGGGTATTCAGTACTTC. Combining the CDR3 with reference TRBV5-1 and TRBJ2-4 gives the whole variable domain KAGVTQTPRYLIKTRGQQVTLSCSPISGHRSVSWYQQTPGQGLQFLFEYFSETQRNKGNFPGRFSGRQFSNSRSEMNVSTLELGDSALYLCASTDWDLSRDSEGIQYFGAGTRLSVL.

The chain has TRBV4-1 and TRBJ2-3; D is possibly TRBD1 (5 bases). Germline values: CDR1 MGHRA, CDR2 YSYEKL. Trimming left V 3 bases short and J 0 bases short, with 13 bases between. This CDR3 is 16 amino acids long. CDR3 nucleotide sequence: TGCGCCAGCAGCCAGAAGACAGTTACTAGCACAGATACGCAGTATTTT. Its protein is CASSQKTVTSTDTQYF.

The genes are TRBV3-1 and TRBJ2-3, with a tentative D call TRBD2 (7 bases). CDR1 LGHDT and CDR2 YNNKEL come from the germline V gene (reference sequence). The ends were cut back, 4 bases at V and 2 bases at J, with 16 bases in the middle. The CDR3 spans 16 residues. CDR3 sequence reads: CASSLREDRYTDTQYF. In DNA form, the CDR3 reads TGTGCCAGCAGCCTCCGGGAGGACAGATACACAGATACGCAGTATTTT.

The gene calls are TRBV18 and TRBJ1-1; D is undetermined. The V end was cut by 3 bases, the J end by 3 bases, with 17 bases between. CDR1 and CDR2 (germline): KGHSH, LQKENI. The CDR3 extends over 16 amino acids. CDR3 loop: CASSPWTRAWDTEAFF. The CDR3 DNA follows: TGTGCCAGCTCACCCTGGACGCGGGCGTGGGACACTGAAGCTTTCTTT.

The chain joins TRBV15 to TRBJ2-7, with 9 bases aligning to TRBD2. Germline CDR1 and CDR2: LNHNV and YYDKDF (reference sequence). This CDR3 comprises 15 residues. V shed 5 bases and J 2 bases; nucleotides not matched to a gene: 7. CDR3 nucleotide sequence: TGTGCCACCAGCCCTCGGACTAGCGTAACCTACGAGCAGTACTTC. It encodes CATSPRTSVTYEQYF.

This chain links TRBV9 with TRBJ2-2; 9 bases map to TRBD2. V shed 0 bases, J shed 6 bases, and the junction held 12 bases outside the gene matches. The CDR3 covers 18 residues. CDR1 is SGDLS and CDR2 is YYNGEE in the germline V gene. CDR3: CASSVAPTGLAGAGELFF. The CDR3 coding sequence is TGTGCCAGCAGCGTAGCTCCCACGGGACTAGCCGGAGCCGGGGAGCTGTTTTTT.